This T cell receptor beta chain derives from a study of control samples from healthy donors and cancer patients. Using immunoSEQ multiplex PCR, the repertoire was profiled, and TCRdb retains in-frame clones only, with some absent. Among approximately 60,000 clones listed, 65% to 90% were seen once. V was shortened by 3 bases and J by 6 bases, with 9 bases between the two germline ends. In germline, CDR1 is LGHDT, CDR2 YNNKEL (reference sequence). The CDR3 sequence is 12 residues long. Sequences were obtained from blood. This rearrangement joins TRBV3-1 (or the pseudogene TRBV3-2) to TRBJ2-7, with TRBD2 as a possible D gene (5 bases). The sequence was obtained from a man aged 40-50 years in good health. CDR3 protein: CASSHGGLEQYF. DNA of the CDR3: TGTGCCAGCAGCCATGGCGGACTCGAGCAGTACTTC.